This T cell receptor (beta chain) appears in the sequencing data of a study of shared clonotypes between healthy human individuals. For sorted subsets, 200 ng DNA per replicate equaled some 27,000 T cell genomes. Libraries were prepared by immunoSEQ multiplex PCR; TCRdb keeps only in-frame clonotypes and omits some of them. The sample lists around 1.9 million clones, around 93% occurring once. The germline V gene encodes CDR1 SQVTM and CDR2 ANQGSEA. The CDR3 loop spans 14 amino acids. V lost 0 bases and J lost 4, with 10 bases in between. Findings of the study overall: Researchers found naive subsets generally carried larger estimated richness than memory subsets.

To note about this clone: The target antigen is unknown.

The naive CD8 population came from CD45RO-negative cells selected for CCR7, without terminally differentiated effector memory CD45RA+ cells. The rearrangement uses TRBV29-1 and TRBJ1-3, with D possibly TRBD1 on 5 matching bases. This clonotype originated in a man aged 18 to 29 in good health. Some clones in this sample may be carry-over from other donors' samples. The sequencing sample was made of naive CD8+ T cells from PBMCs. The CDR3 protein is CSVEDRQGGNTIYF. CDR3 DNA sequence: TGCAGCGTTGAAGATCGGCAGGGAGGAAACACCATATATTTT.